The clone carrying this T cell receptor (beta chain) was detected only a few times. A read error may explain this, as a much larger clone is one base away. Primed by a sample-barcoded 5' primer and a J-beta primer mix, a second PCR proceeded for about 6 to 12 cycles. Per sample, CDR3-containing paired-end reads numbered at least 2.5 million. TCRdb ran MiXCR on the 5' RACE reads and lists one entry per CDR3 protein. The sample lists around 870,000 distinct CDR3 sequences, around 30% occurring once. This entry is derived from a study of blood T cells in healthy people across ages. Trimming cost V 7 bases and J 0 bases, with 22 bases left between them. The CDR3 covers 18 residues.

Sequencing was carried out using blood. The chain is built from TRBV12-3 or TRBV12-4 and TRBJ1-5, with a weak D call TRBD1 (5 bases). The receptor was isolated from a woman older than 75 in good health. The CDR3 DNA follows: TGTGCCAGCAAGAGGTCGTTACAGGTGGACTATAGCAATCAGCCCCAGCATTTT. It is translated as CASKRSLQVDYSNQPQHF.